This is a list of T cell receptor beta chains from one sample in a study of spatial heterogeneity in lung cancer. TCRdb independently ran MiXCR on the 5' RACE reads; one entry per CDR3 protein. This sample has roughly 20,000 distinct CDR3 sequences; about 4.6% occur once, and the top ten carry 6.5% to 9%. Specimen: PBMCs, collected at surgery. The origin of the receptors is a male donor with early-stage non-small cell lung cancer. The CDR3 runs from the conserved cysteine through the conserved F or W. The D gene is left open where the match is weak.

v_call	d_call	j_call	cdr3_aa
TRBV7-8	TRBD1	TRBJ2-7	CASSPILPGQGRYEQYF
TRBV20-1	NA	TRBJ1-2	CSASRQTLYGYTF
TRBV20-1	NA	TRBJ2-3	CSALLPNPTDTQYF
TRBV25-1	TRBD1	TRBJ2-3	CASRGTASTDTQYF
TRBV29-1	TRBD2	TRBJ2-7	CSVEGMAGEGSYEQYF
TRBV9	TRBD2	TRBJ2-7	CASSVATGTSGQYEQYF
TRBV4-3	TRBD2	TRBJ2-7	CASSQGLAGEGGEQYF
TRBV27	NA	TRBJ1-5	CATGGSRNQPQHF
TRBV4-3	TRBD2	TRBJ2-7	CASSQRSGSLHEQYF
TRBV4-2	NA	TRBJ2-7	CASSQDPASPYEQYF
TRBV18	NA	TRBJ1-1	CASSSGVGRTEAFF
TRBV6-1	TRBD2	TRBJ2-5	CATFSGVETQYF
TRBV7-3	TRBD1	TRBJ1-1	CASKRDSNTEAFF
TRBV7-2	NA	TRBJ1-1	CASSPRGGLTEAFF
TRBV7-2	NA	TRBJ1-4	CASSLAGSRSNEKLFF
TRBV6-5	TRBD2	TRBJ2-1	CASSFVAGTYNEQFF
TRBV4-3	NA	TRBJ2-3	CASSRTRTPTDTQYF
TRBV3-1	NA	TRBJ1-1	CASSHEETEAFF
TRBV7-2	NA	TRBJ1-5	CASSYRVSNQPQHF
TRBV28	TRBD1	TRBJ2-1	CASSRRPGQTYNEQFF
TRBV6-5	NA	TRBJ1-2	CASREGRTNYGYTF
TRBV20-1	TRBD1	TRBJ2-7	CSASGTANYEQYF
TRBV3-1	NA	TRBJ1-6	CASSQVEGSPLHF
TRBV6-5	NA	TRBJ2-6	CASSYGGGQKSRTGANVLTF
TRBV7-2	NA	TRBJ2-1	CASSLAGPVSYNEQFF